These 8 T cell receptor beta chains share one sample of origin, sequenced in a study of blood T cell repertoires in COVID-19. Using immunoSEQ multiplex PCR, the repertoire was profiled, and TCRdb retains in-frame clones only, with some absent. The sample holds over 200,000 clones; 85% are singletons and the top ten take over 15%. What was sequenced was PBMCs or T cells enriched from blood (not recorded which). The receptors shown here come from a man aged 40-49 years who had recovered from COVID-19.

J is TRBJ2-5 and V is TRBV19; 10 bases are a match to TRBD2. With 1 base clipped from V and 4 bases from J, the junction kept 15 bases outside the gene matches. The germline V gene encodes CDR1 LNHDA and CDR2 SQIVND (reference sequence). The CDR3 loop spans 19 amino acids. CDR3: CASSIGILSASGSLETQYF. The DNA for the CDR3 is TGTGCCAGTAGTATAGGGATTTTGTCGGCTAGCGGGAGCCTAGAGACCCAGTACTTC.

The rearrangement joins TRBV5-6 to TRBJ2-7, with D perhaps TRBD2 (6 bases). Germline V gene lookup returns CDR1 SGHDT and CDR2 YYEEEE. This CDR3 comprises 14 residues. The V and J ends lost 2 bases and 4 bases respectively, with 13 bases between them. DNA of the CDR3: TGTGCCAGCAGCTTCGGAGGGGTCGAGTACGAGCAGTACTTC. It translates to CASSFGGVEYEQYF.

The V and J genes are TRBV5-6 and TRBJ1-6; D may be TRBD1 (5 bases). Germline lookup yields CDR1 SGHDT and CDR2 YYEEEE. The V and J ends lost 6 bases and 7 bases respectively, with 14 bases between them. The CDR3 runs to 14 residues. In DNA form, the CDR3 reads TGTGCCAGCACCTGGGGACTGGAAAATTCACCCCTCCACTTT. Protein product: CASTWGLENSPLHF.

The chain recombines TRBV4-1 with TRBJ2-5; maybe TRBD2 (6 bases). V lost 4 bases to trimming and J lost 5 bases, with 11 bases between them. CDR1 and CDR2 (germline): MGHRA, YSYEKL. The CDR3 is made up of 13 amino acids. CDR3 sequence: CASSPRERETQYF. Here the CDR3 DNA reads TGCGCCAGCAGCCCCCGGGAGCGGGAGACCCAGTACTTC.

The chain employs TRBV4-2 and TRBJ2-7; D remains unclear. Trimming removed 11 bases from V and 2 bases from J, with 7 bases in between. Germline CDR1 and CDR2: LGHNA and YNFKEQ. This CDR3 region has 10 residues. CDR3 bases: TGTGCCGCGGAGACCTACGAGCAGTACTTC. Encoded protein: CAAETYEQYF.

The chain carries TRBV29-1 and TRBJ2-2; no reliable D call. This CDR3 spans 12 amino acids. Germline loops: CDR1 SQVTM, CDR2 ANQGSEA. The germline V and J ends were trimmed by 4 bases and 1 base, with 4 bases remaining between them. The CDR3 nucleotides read TGCAGCGTTGTCCGGAACACCGGGGAGCTGTTTTTT. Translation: CSVVRNTGELFF.

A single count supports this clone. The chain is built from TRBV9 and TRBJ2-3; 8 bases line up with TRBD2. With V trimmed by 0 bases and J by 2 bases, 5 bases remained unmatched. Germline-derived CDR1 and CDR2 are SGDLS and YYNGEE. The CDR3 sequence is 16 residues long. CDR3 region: CASSVGIAGSTDTQYF. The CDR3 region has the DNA TGTGCCAGCAGCGTAGGCATAGCGGGATCCACAGATACGCAGTATTTT.

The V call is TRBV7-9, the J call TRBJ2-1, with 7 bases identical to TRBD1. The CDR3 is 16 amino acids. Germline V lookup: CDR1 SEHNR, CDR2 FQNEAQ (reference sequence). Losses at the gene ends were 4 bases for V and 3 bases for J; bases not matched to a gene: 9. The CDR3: CASSSPGDRDYNEQFF. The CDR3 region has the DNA TGTGCCAGCAGCTCCCCTGGGGACAGAGACTACAATGAGCAGTTCTTC.